The T cell receptor (beta chain) under discussion was sequenced for a study of blood T cells in healthy people across ages. Overall study findings and caveats: The percentage of naive T cells correlated strongly with TCR beta diversity.

A note on this clonotype: Its antigen remains unknown.

The authors ran a second PCR of about 7 to 11 cycles using a sample-barcoded 5' primer and a J-beta primer mix. TCRdb re-analysed the 5' RACE reads in MiXCR, keeping a single row per CDR3 protein. The data hold roughly 560,000 distinct CDR3 sequences, with less than 25% observed a single time. Trimming shortened V by 0 bases and J by 6 bases, and 9 bases separated the two germline ends. This CDR3 is built from 13 residues. Germline assignment: CDR1 DFQATT and CDR2 SNEGSKA (reference sequence). A further study also used this sample, focusing on T cells of mothers and their children. That work states: Six children, together with their three healthy Caucasian mothers, made up the donors. The overlap seen between related mothers and children slightly exceeded that of unrelated pairs, though not significantly. Not a single persistent microchimeric T cell clone was detected.

The origin of this receptor is a boy aged 5-17 years in good health. The chain combines TRBV20-1 with TRBJ1-5; D remains unclear. The source material was blood. CDR3 amino acids: CSARDLVSQPQHF. CDR3 coding DNA: TGCAGTGCTAGAGATCTCGTAAGTCAGCCCCAGCATTTT.